This T cell receptor (beta chain) was profiled in a study of Tregs in tolerant kidney transplant recipients. Findings of the study overall: Expanding Tregs on activated donor B cells appeared to best identify donor-specific TCRbeta clones. Biological reproducibility was not directly addressed in this study.

Trimming shortened V by 2 bases and J by 1 base, and 13 bases separated the two germline ends. CDR3 size: 15 residues. Germline CDR1 reads SGHDT; CDR2 reads YYEEEE. With respect to this clone: The antigen remains unidentified.

CD4+CD25+CD127- Tregs, CD4+CD25- non-Tregs, CD4 and CD8 cells were sorted. An overnight rest at 37°C with roughly 200 IU/ml IL-2 preceded regulatory T cell sorting from thawed PBMCs. Sequencing used immunoSEQ multiplex PCR; TCRdb keeps in-frame clones, though not all of them. The data show about 46,000 clones, 91% seen once. Sequencing input: Tregs from blood. This sequence joins TRBV5-6 and TRBJ2-7, with D perhaps matching TRBD1 or TRBD2 (5 bases each). This receptor was obtained from a human donor in good health. CDR3 DNA: TGTGCCAGCAGCTTCGGGGCCGGACGGTCCTACGAGCAGTACTTC. Translation: CASSFGAGRSYEQYF.